A single sample gave rise to the 22 T cell receptor beta chains below, sequenced in a study of cytomegalovirus exposure and HLA in healthy donors. 60 Vbeta and 13 Jbeta primers were used in PCR. The data were produced by immunoSEQ multiplex PCR, yet TCRdb's version contains in-frame clones alone and is incomplete. The sample has 150,000 to 200,000 clones; 75% to 90% are singletons. The sample was PBMCs. These receptors were obtained from a man aged 45-60 years in good health and CMV-seropositive.

This chain links TRBV2 with TRBJ2-7; 8 nucleotides match TRBD2. CDR1 and CDR2 (germline): SNHLY, FYNNEI. The CDR3 has 12 amino acids. After removal of 8 bases from V and 5 bases from J, the junction contained 5 bases not matched to a gene. DNA of the CDR3: TGTGCCAGCCAGCGGGAGTGGGACGAGCAGTACTTC. Translating gives CASQREWDEQYF.

The rearrangement joins TRBV11-2 to TRBJ2-3, with TRBD2 matching 9 bases. Unmatched junction bases numbered 7, after V lost 2 bases and J lost 4 bases. Germline CDR1 is SGHAT and CDR2 is FQNNGV. The CDR3 runs 16 residues. As DNA, the CDR3 is TGTGCCAGCAGCTTAAAAGCGGGAGGTTTGGCAGATACGCAGTATTTT. It codes for CASSLKAGGLADTQYF.

This rearrangement joins TRBV27 to TRBJ2-2, with 15 positions matching TRBD2. The CDR3 is 16 residues long. The V gene end was trimmed by 6 bases and the J gene end by 7 bases; junction bases not matched to a gene: 6. Germline loops: CDR1 MNHEY, CDR2 SMNVEV (reference sequence). CDR3 in amino acids: CASRLVGLAGGGELFF. The DNA of the CDR3 is TGTGCCAGCAGACTCGTGGGACTAGCGGGGGGCGGGGAGCTGTTTTTT.

The gene calls are TRBV18 and TRBJ2-7; maybe TRBD1 (6 bases). The CDR3 spans 13 residues. Germline CDR1 is KGHSH and CDR2 is LQKENI. V was shortened by 2 bases and J by 1 base, with 6 bases between the two germline ends. Written as DNA, the CDR3 is TGTGCCAGCTCACCAGGACAGTCCTACGAGCAGTACTTC. Amino acid sequence: CASSPGQSYEQYF. The full variable domain, rest sourced from reference TRBV18 and TRBJ2-7, is NAGVMQNPRHLVRRRGQEARLRCSPMKGHSHVYWYRQLPEEGLKFMVYLQKENIIDESGMPKERFSAEFPKEGPSILRIQQVVRGDSAAYFCASSPGQSYEQYFGPGTRLTVT.

This rearrangement joins TRBV2 to TRBJ2-3; the match to TRBD1 covers 9 bases. CDR3 length: 14 residues. Trimming at V came to 8 bases and at J to 4 bases, leaving 7 bases not matched to a gene. Germline V gives CDR1 SNHLY, CDR2 FYNNEI. The CDR3 nucleotides read TGTGCCAGCGGATTCGGGACAGGGTCAGATACGCAGTATTTT. Protein: CASGFGTGSDTQYF. The full variable domain, with the rest looked up from reference TRBV2 and TRBJ2-3, is EPEVTQTPSHQVTQMGQEVILRCVPISNHLYFYWYRQILGQKVEFLVSFYNNEISEKSEIFDDQFSVERPDGSNFTLKIRSTKLEDSAMYFCASGFGTGSDTQYFGPGTRLTVL.

The chain uses TRBV19 and TRBJ2-1; tentatively, D is TRBD1 (5 bases). V lost 5 bases, J lost 5 bases, and 13 bases lay in between. The germline V gene has CDR1 LNHDA and CDR2 SQIVND (reference sequence). This CDR3 is 14 amino acids long. Here the CDR3 DNA reads TGTGCCAGTAGTTTCTTAACAGGTCACAATGAGCAGTTCTTC. Its translation is CASSFLTGHNEQFF.

The rearrangement links TRBV29-1 to TRBJ1-1; 8 bases align to TRBD1. Trimming took 4 bases from V and 4 from J; bases not matched to a gene: 8. The germline V gene has CDR1 SQVTM and CDR2 ANQGSEA. The CDR3 contains 14 residues. The CDR3 DNA is TGCAGCGTTGTAGGGGGACAGGAACCCACTGAAGCTTTCTTT. It yields the protein CSVVGGQEPTEAFF.

The rearrangement links TRBV7-9 to TRBJ2-7; TRBD1 matches 8 bases. CDR3 size: 15 residues. J gave up 0 bases and V 5 bases, and 6 bases lay outside the gene matches. Germline CDR1 is SEHNR and CDR2 is FQNEAQ (reference sequence). CDR3 sequence: CASSKGQESSYEQYF. CDR3 nucleotide sequence: TGTGCCAGCAGCAAGGGACAGGAGAGCTCCTACGAGCAGTACTTC.

The count of this clone is one. The chain is built from TRBV30 and TRBJ2-5; D perhaps matches TRBD1 (5 bases). The V end lost 4 bases, the J end lost 5 bases, and 14 bases lay between the germline ends. This CDR3 is 13 amino acids long. Germline V gives CDR1 GTSNPN, CDR2 SVGIG (reference sequence). The CDR3 spells CAWTFDSWETQYF. The DNA for the CDR3 is TGTGCCTGGACCTTCGACAGTTGGGAGACCCAGTACTTC.

The V gene is TRBV10-3, the J gene TRBJ1-1; no definite D call. The V gene's germline CDR1 is ENHRY and CDR2 SYGVKD. The CDR3 loop spans 13 amino acids. V was clipped by 10 bases and J by 3 bases, with 15 bases between them. Written as DNA, the CDR3 is TGTGCCACCACGGGGAGGGAGGACACTGAAGCTTTCTTT. Translating it yields CATTGREDTEAFF.

The chain recombines TRBV27 with TRBJ2-6, with D possibly matching TRBD2 (5 bases). CDR1 and CDR2 from the germline V gene are MNHEY and SMNVEV (reference sequence). The germline V and J ends were trimmed by 5 bases and 2 bases, with 10 bases remaining between them. CDR3 length equals 15 residues. CDR3 amino acids: CASSPRRAGANVLTF. The CDR3 nucleotides read TGTGCCAGCAGTCCCAGGCGGGCTGGGGCCAACGTCCTGACTTTC. Filled out from reference TRBV27 and TRBJ2-6, the complete variable domain reads EAQVTQNPRYLITVTGKKLTVTCSQNMNHEYMSWYRQDPGLGLRQIYYSMNVEVTDKGDVPEGYKVSRKEKRNFPLILESPSPNQTSLYFCASSPRRAGANVLTFGAGSRLTVL.

The chain links TRBV29-1 to TRBJ2-7, with D perhaps TRBD2 (6 bases). The CDR3 is made up of 15 amino acids. Germline CDR1 SQVTM, CDR2 ANQGSEA. Trimming removed 4 bases from V and 0 bases from J, with 16 bases in between. The CDR3 sequence is CSVGGVDASSYEQYF. Written as DNA, the CDR3 is TGCAGCGTTGGGGGGGTGGACGCGAGCTCCTACGAGCAGTACTTC.

This clone was seen just once. The V gene is TRBV5-8, the J gene TRBJ2-3; 8 bases match TRBD2. The CDR3 contains 15 residues. The junction had 5 bases not matched to a gene; V was cut back by 4 bases and J by 1 base. Per germline, CDR1 SGHTS and CDR2 YDEGEE. The CDR3 spells CASSPGLAGTDTQYF. CDR3 DNA: TGTGCCAGCAGCCCAGGACTAGCCGGCACAGATACGCAGTATTTT. The whole variable domain, filled in from reference TRBV5-8 and TRBJ2-3, reads EAGVTQSPTHLIKTRGQQATLRCSPISGHTSVYWYQQALGLGLQFLLWYDEGEERNRGNFPPRFSGRQFPNYSSELNVNALELEDSALYLCASSPGLAGTDTQYFGPGTRLTVL.

This chain connects TRBV28 to TRBJ1-2; D may be TRBD1 (6 bases). V was shortened by 2 bases and J by 12 bases, with 19 bases between the two germline ends. In germline, CDR1 is MDHEN, CDR2 SYDVKM. The CDR3 spans 14 residues. The CDR3 DNA reads TGTGCCAGCAGTTTAACGCTATCGCAGGGGTTTAACACCTTC. Translating gives CASSLTLSQGFNTF.

J is TRBJ1-1 and V is TRBV19; maybe TRBD1 (5 bases). V lost 3 bases and J lost 9, with 17 bases in between. Looked up from germline, CDR1 is LNHDA and CDR2 is SQIVND (reference sequence). This CDR3 contains 14 residues. DNA of the CDR3: TGTGCCAGTAGTATCTTACAGGACGGATCCAAAGCTTTCTTT. This gives the protein CASSILQDGSKAFF.

The V gene is TRBV6-1, the J gene TRBJ1-5, with D perhaps TRBD1 (6 bases). V lost 4 bases and J lost 0, with 10 bases in between. CDR3 size: 15 residues. In germline, CDR1 is MNHNS, CDR2 SASEGT. CDR3 region: CASSGQDFSNQPQHF. Written as DNA, the CDR3 is TGTGCCAGCAGTGGACAGGACTTTAGCAATCAGCCCCAGCATTTT.

The sample holds a few counts of this clone. V is TRBV11-2 and J is TRBJ2-5, with 8 positions matching TRBD1. The J call may be faulty, since TRBJ2-7 better matches the DNA end. The CDR3 extends over 14 amino acids. Germline values: CDR1 SGHAT, CDR2 FQNNGV. CDR3 sequence: CASSLETGAYEQYF. CDR3 DNA: TGTGCCAGCAGCTTAGAGACAGGGGCCTACGAGCAGTACTTC.

The chain uses TRBV30 and TRBJ2-7, with D possibly being TRBD1 (5 bases). The V end lost 1 base, the J end lost 1 base, and 8 bases lay between the germline ends. Germline V gives CDR1 GTSNPN, CDR2 SVGIG (reference sequence). This CDR3 region has 13 residues. The CDR3 here is CAWSDHRSYEQYF. The CDR3 region has the DNA TGTGCCTGGAGTGACCACAGGTCCTACGAGCAGTACTTC.

Here the CDR3 reads CASSTDRAPVETQYF. CDR3 in DNA: TGTGCCAGCAGTACTGACAGGGCTCCAGTGGAGACCCAGTACTTC. This chain connects TRBV6-5 to TRBJ2-5; TRBD1 agrees at 7 bases. CDR3 length: 15 amino acids. V lost 5 bases and J lost 5; bases outside the gene matches: 11. Germline V gives CDR1 MNHEY, CDR2 SVGAGI.

The chain uses TRBV11-1 and TRBJ2-2, with a weak D call TRBD2 (5 bases). The CDR3 contains 13 residues. The V gene lost 4 bases and the J gene lost 7 bases, with 10 bases spanning the gap. CDR1 is SGHAT and CDR2 is FQDESV in the germline V gene (reference sequence). The CDR3 coding sequence is TGTGCCAGCAGCTATAGGGCGGGCGGGGAGCTGTTTTTT. Translation gives CASSYRAGGELFF. The full variable domain, rest sourced from reference TRBV11-1 and TRBJ2-2, is EAEVAQSPRYKITEKSQAVAFWCDPISGHATLYWYRQILGQGPELLVQFQDESVVDDSQLPKDRFSAERLKGVDSTLKIQPAELGDSAMYLCASSYRAGGELFFGEGSRLTVL.

The chain uses TRBV15 and TRBJ2-2; 12 nucleotides align to TRBD1. From germline, CDR1 is LNHNV and CDR2 YYDKDF (reference sequence). Trimming cost V 6 bases and J 6 bases; bases outside gene matches: 5. The CDR3 totals 15 residues. As DNA, the CDR3 is TGTGCCACCAGAACCGGGACAGGGGGCCCCGGGGAGCTGTTTTTT. This codes for CATRTGTGGPGELFF.

The chain combines TRBV28 with TRBJ2-7, with D uncertain. The V gene's germline CDR1 is MDHEN and CDR2 SYDVKM. This CDR3 has 14 amino acids. V lost 6 bases and J 0 bases, leaving 12 bases between the germline ends. CDR3 DNA sequence: TGTGCCAGCAGATACTACCCCAGCTCCTACGAGCAGTACTTC. This encodes CASRYYPSSYEQYF.